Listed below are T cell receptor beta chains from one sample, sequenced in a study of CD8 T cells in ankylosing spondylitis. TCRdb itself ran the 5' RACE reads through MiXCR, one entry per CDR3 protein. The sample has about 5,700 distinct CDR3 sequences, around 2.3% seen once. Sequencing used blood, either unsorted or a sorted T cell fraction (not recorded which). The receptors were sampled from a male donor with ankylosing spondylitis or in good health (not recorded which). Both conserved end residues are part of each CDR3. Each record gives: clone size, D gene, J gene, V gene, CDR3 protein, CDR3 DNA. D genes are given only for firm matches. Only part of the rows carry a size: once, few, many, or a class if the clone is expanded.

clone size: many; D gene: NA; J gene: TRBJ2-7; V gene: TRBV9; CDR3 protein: CASSGPPGEGRSYEQYF; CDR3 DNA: TGTGCCAGCAGCGGGCCTCCGGGGGAAGGGAGGTCCTACGAGCAGTACTTC
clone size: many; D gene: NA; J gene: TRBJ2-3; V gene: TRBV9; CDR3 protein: CASSVARGGRTDTQYF; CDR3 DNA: TGTGCCAGCAGCGTAGCGCGGGGAGGACGCACAGATACGCAGTATTTT
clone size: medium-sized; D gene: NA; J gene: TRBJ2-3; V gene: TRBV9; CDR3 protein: CASGGRDTQYF; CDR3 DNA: TGTGCCAGCGGAGGTAGGGATACGCAGTATTTT
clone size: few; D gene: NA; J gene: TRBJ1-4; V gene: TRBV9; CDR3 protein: CASSVGDLDEKLFF; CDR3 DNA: TGTGCCAGCAGCGTGGGAGACCTGGATGAAAAACTGTTTTTT
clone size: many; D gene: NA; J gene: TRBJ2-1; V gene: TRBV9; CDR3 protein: CASSVGAQTHNEQFF; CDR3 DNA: TGTGCCAGCAGCGTAGGGGCTCAGACACACAATGAGCAGTTCTTC
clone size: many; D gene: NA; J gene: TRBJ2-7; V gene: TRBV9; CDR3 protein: CASSASGGRSSYEQYF; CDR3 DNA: TGTGCCAGCAGCGCTAGTGGGGGGCGATCGTCCTACGAGCAGTACTTC
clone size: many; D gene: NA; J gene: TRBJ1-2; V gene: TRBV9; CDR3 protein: CASSADTGYYGYTF; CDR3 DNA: TGTGCCAGCAGCGCGGACACCGGGTACTATGGCTACACCTTC
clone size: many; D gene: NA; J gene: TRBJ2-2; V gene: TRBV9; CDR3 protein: CASSVSHTGELFF; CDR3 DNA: TGTGCCAGCAGCGTAAGTCACACCGGGGAGCTGTTTTTT
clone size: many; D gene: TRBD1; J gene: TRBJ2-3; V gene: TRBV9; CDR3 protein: CASSTRQGLVTDTQYF; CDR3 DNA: TGTGCCAGCAGCACCCGACAGGGATTAGTCACAGATACGCAGTATTTT
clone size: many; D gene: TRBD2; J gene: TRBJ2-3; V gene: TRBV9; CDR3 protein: CASTATSGSADTQYF; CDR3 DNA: TGTGCCAGCACGGCGACTAGCGGGAGTGCAGATACGCAGTATTTT
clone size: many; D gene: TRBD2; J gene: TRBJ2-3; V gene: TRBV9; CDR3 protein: CASSVLRLAGGPTDTQYF; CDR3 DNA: TGTGCCAGCAGCGTTCTCCGACTAGCGGGAGGGCCAACAGATACGCAGTATTTT
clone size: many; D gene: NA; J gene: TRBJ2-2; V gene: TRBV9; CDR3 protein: CASSVRGLRNTGELFF; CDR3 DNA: TGTGCCAGCAGCGTCAGGGGACTTCGGAACACCGGGGAGCTGTTTTTT
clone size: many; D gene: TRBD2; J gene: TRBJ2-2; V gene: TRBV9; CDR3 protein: CASSVGTSGRVSTGELFF; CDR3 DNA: TGTGCCAGCAGCGTAGGTACTAGCGGGAGGGTATCCACCGGGGAGCTGTTTTTT
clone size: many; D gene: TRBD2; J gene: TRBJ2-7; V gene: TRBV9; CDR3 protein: CASSVVPVGRDHEQYF; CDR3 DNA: TGTGCCAGCAGCGTAGTCCCCGTCGGGAGGGACCACGAGCAGTACTTC
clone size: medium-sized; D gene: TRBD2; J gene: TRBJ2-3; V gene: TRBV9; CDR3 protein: CASSVGTSGGSTDTQYF; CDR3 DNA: TGTGCCAGCAGCGTAGGGACTAGCGGAGGGAGCACAGATACGCAGTATTTT
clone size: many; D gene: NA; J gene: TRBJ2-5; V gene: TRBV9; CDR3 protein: CASSVFDSQETQYF; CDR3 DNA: TGTGCCAGCAGCGTATTTGACAGTCAAGAGACCCAGTACTTC
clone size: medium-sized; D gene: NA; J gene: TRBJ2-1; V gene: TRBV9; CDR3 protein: CASSVGLGGDEQFF; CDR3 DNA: TGTGCCAGCAGCGTAGGGCTAGGGGGGGATGAGCAGTTCTTC
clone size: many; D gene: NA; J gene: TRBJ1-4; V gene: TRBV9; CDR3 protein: CASGEPHTEKLFF; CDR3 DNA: TGTGCCAGCGGGGAGCCACACACAGAAAAACTGTTTTTT
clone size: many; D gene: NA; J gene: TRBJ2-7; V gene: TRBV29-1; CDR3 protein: CSEIRVEQYF; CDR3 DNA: TGCAGCGAGATCAGGGTCGAGCAGTACTTC
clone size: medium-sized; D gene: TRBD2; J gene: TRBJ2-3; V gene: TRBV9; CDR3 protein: CASSARLAELNTDTQYF; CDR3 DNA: TGTGCCAGCAGCGCAAGGCTAGCGGAACTTAACACAGATACGCAGTATTTT
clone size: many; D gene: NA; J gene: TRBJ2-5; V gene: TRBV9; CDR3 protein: CASSGWQTQETQYF; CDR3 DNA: TGTGCCAGCAGCGGGTGGCAAACCCAAGAGACCCAGTACTTC
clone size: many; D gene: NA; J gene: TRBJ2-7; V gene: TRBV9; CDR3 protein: CASSVDYRPYEQYF; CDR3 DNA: TGTGCCAGCAGCGTAGACTACAGACCCTACGAGCAGTACTTC
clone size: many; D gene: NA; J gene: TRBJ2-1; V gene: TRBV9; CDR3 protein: CASSGLSGSYNEQFF; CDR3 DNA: TGTGCCAGCAGCGGTCTGTCGGGGTCCTACAATGAGCAGTTCTTC
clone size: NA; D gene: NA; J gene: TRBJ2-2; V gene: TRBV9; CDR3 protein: CASQELAGELFF; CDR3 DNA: TGTGCCAGCCAAGAACTGGCCGGGGAGCTGTTTTTT
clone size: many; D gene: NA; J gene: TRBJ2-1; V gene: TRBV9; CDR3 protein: CASSTRRIADEQFF; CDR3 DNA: TGTGCCAGCAGCACCAGAAGGATAGCGGATGAGCAGTTCTTC
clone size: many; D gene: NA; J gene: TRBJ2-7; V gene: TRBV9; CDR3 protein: CASSVGWNSYEQYF; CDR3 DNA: TGTGCCAGCAGCGTAGGGTGGAACTCCTACGAGCAGTACTTC
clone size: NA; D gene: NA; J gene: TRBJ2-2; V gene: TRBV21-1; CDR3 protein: CASSKKAPGLAGGSPGELFF; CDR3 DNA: TGTGCCAGCAGCAAAAAAGCCCCGGGACTAGCGGGAGGTAGTCCCGGGGAGCTGTTTTTT
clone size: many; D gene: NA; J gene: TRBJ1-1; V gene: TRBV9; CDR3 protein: CASSPLGHGETEAFF; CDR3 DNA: TGTGCCAGCAGCCCTCTGGGCCACGGGGAGACTGAAGCTTTCTTT
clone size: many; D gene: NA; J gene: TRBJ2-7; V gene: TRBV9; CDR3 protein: CASSEGWGAASYEQYF; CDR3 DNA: TGTGCCAGCAGCGAGGGGTGGGGGGCCGCATCCTACGAGCAGTACTTC
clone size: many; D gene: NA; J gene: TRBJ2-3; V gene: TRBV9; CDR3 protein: CASSAQYDGATDTQYF; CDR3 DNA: TGTGCCAGCAGCGCACAATACGACGGAGCTACAGATACGCAGTATTTT
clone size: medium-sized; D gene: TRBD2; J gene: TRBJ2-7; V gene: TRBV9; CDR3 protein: CASSVGGSSYEQYF; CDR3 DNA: TGTGCCAGCAGCGTGGGCGGGAGTTCCTACGAGCAGTACTTC
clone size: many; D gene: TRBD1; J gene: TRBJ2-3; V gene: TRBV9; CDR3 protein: CASSVAQGEDTQYF; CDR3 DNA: TGTGCCAGCAGCGTAGCCCAGGGGGAGGATACGCAGTATTTT
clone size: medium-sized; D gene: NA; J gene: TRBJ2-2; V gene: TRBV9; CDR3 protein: CASSVSPGLTLTGELFF; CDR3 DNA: TGTGCCAGCAGCGTAAGTCCGGGCCTTACCCTCACCGGGGAGCTGTTTTTT
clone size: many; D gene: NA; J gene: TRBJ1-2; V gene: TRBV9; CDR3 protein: CASSPGTERSYGYTF; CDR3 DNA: TGTGCCAGCAGCCCCGGGACGGAGCGTAGCTATGGCTACACCTTC